This TCR beta chain is drawn from a study of breast tumors, draining lymph nodes, adjacent tissues. This CDR3 contains 14 residues. The germline V gene has CDR1 DFQATT and CDR2 SNEGSKA (reference sequence). V shed 6 bases, J shed 5 bases, and the junction held 10 bases outside the gene matches. Findings and limits, study-wide: Tumor T cell lymph node origin was a supported hypothesis, not proven. The data were judged consistent with most tumor T cells coming from lymph node and expanding in tumor. Luminal-like breast cancer showed significantly greater tumor-nontumor repertoire similarity than basal-like breast cancer did. Tumor TCR diversity was below lymph nodes but above nontumor tissue.

In regard to this clonotype: What it binds is not known.

The lymph nodes were axillary draining lymph nodes from breast cancer patients. TCRdb analysed the multiplex PCR reads with MiXCR anew, one entry per CDR3 protein. The table shows more than 100,000 distinct CDR3 sequences, with approximately 20% occurring only once. The specimen was axillary lymph node tissue. The origin of this receptor is a female donor with breast cancer. Some clones in this sample may be carry-over from other donors' samples. The J gene is TRBJ2-7, the V gene TRBV20-1; the match to TRBD1 covers 10 bases. In nucleotides, the CDR3 is TGCAGTGCCGAGAACGACAGGGGGCGGGACGAGCAGTACTTC. This gives the protein CSAENDRGRDEQYF.